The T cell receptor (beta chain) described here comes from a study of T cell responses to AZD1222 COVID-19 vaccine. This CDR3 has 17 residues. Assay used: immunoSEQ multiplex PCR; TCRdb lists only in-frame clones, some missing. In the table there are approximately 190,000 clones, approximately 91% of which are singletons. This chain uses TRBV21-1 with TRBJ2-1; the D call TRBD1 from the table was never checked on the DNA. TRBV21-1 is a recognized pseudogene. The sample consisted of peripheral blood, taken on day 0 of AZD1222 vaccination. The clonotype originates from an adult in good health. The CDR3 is CASSKKGVRGFYNEQFF. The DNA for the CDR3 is TGTGCCAGCAGCAAAAAGGGGGTAAGGGGGTTTTACAATGAGCAGTTCTTC.